Listed here are 14 T cell receptor beta chains from one sample, sequenced in a study of blood T cell repertoires in COVID-19. Using immunoSEQ multiplex PCR, the repertoire was profiled, and TCRdb retains in-frame clones only, with some absent. Of around 25,000 clones listed, around nine tenths are singletons. Sequenced: peripheral blood. These receptors all stem from a human donor with active COVID-19. The donor label of this sample is uncertain.

The V call is TRBV4-1, the J call TRBJ2-3, with TRBD1 matching 8 bases. The CDR3 length is 18 residues. V lost 4 bases to trimming and J lost 2 bases; unmatched junction nucleotides: 14. Germline V gene lookup returns CDR1 MGHRA and CDR2 YSYEKL. The CDR3 bases are TGCGCCAGCAGCCCCTCGACAGGGGCCCTCCCGTCCACAGATACGCAGTATTTT. Its translation: CASSPSTGALPSTDTQYF.

This clone was seen only a few times. The chain joins TRBV6-1 to TRBJ1-6; D may be TRBD1 (5 bases). V was trimmed by 3 bases and J by 10 bases, leaving 10 bases between them. CDR1 is MNHNS and CDR2 is SASEGT in the germline V gene. The CDR3 runs to 13 residues. The CDR3 sequence is CASSDRNRSPLHF. In DNA, the CDR3 is TGTGCCAGCAGTGATAGAAACAGGTCACCCCTCCACTTT.

The chain couples TRBV11-3 to TRBJ2-5, with D possibly being TRBD2 (6 bases). This CDR3 comprises 13 residues. V was trimmed by 6 bases and J by 4 bases, leaving 12 bases between them. Per germline, CDR1 SGHNT and CDR2 YENEEA. The CDR3 loop reads CASSFNGGETQYF. In DNA, the CDR3 is TGTGCCAGCAGTTTTAACGGGGGAGAGACCCAGTACTTC.

The CDR3 nucleotides read TGCGCCAGCAGCTCTACTACAGGGTTGGGCACTGAAGCTTTCTTT. It specifies CASSSTTGLGTEAFF. V usage is TRBV5-1 and J usage is TRBJ1-1, with a weak D call TRBD1 (6 bases). V lost 3 bases and J lost 4, with 16 bases in between. This CDR3 has 15 amino acids. Germline V CDR1 and CDR2: SGHRS, YFSETQ.

The CDR3 loop reads CATTRTGGSNEQFF. The CDR3 DNA reads as TGTGCCACCACCCGCACAGGGGGGTCTAATGAGCAGTTCTTC. This chain uses TRBV24-1 with TRBJ2-1, with 8 bases identical to TRBD1. Germline CDR1 reads KGHDR; CDR2 reads SFDVKD. The CDR3 covers 14 residues. J was trimmed by 7 bases and V by 8 bases; bases with no gene match: 9.

This chain links TRBV3-1 (or the pseudogene TRBV3-2) with TRBJ2-1; 7 positions match TRBD2. Per the germline V gene, CDR1 is LGHDT and CDR2 is YNNKEL (reference sequence). CDR3 length: 16 residues. V lost 1 base and J lost 6; bases outside the gene matches: 9. This chain's CDR3 is CASSQGAAGVPNEQFF. The CDR3 bases are TGTGCCAGCAGCCAAGGCGCCGCGGGAGTCCCCAATGAGCAGTTCTTC.

This chain uses TRBV7-8 with TRBJ1-1, with TRBD1 as a possible D gene (5 bases). CDR3 length: 15 amino acids. Trimming removed 1 base from V and 3 bases from J, with 12 bases in between. CDR1 is SGHVS, CDR2 FQNEAQ, per germline. Here the CDR3 reads CASSLVTGVDTEAFF. Here the CDR3 DNA reads TGTGCCAGCAGCTTAGTTACGGGGGTTGACACTGAAGCTTTCTTT.

The chain uses TRBV9 and TRBJ1-2; perhaps TRBD1 as D (6 bases). CDR3 length equals 12 residues. V gave up 4 bases and J gave up 5 bases, with 9 bases separating them. CDR1 and CDR2 from the germline V gene are SGDLS and YYNGEE. CDR3 in amino acids: CASSRDNYGYTF. The CDR3 nucleotides read TGTGCCAGCAGCAGGGACAATTATGGCTACACCTTC.

This chain uses TRBV2 with TRBJ2-1; 9 nucleotides align to TRBD1. The J segment lost 8 bases and the V segment lost 6 bases, leaving 8 bases of the junction unmatched. The CDR3 runs to 14 residues. Germline CDR1 SNHLY, CDR2 FYNNEI. The CDR3 protein is CASRAGQGIYEQFF. CDR3 sequence (DNA): TGTGCCAGCAGAGCGGGACAGGGTATTTATGAGCAGTTCTTC.

This clone was found a few times. The chain is built from TRBV7-3 and TRBJ2-2, with a tentative D call TRBD1 (5 bases). The V gene lost 6 bases and the J gene lost 0 bases, with 11 bases spanning the gap. The CDR3 runs 15 residues. In germline, CDR1 is SGHTA, CDR2 FQGTGA. The CDR3 DNA follows: TGTGCCAGCAGTAAAAAGACAGCGAACACCGGGGAGCTGTTTTTT. Encoded protein: CASSKKTANTGELFF.

V usage is TRBV12-3 or TRBV12-4 and J usage is TRBJ1-3; weak D call: TRBD1 (5 bases). The CDR3 has 13 amino acids. The V end was cut by 6 bases, the J end by 2 bases, with 8 bases between. CDR3 loop: CASRRGTGNTIYF. Written as DNA, the CDR3 is TGTGCCAGCAGGCGGGGGACTGGAAACACCATATATTTT.

The chain has TRBV5-4 and TRBJ2-1; possibly TRBD1 for D (6 bases). Germline CDR1 SGHNT, CDR2 YYREEE (reference sequence). V was shortened by 6 bases and J by 0 bases, with 13 bases between the two germline ends. This CDR3 is 15 amino acids long. The CDR3 here is CASNQGPSSYNEQFF. The CDR3 nucleotides read TGTGCCAGCAATCAGGGGCCGAGCTCCTACAATGAGCAGTTCTTC.

The CDR3 loop reads CASSQRRGSYEQYF. CDR3 bases: TGCGCCAGCAGCCAAAGAAGGGGGTCCTACGAGCAGTACTTC. This rearrangement joins TRBV4-3 to TRBJ2-7, with D possibly matching TRBD1 (6 bases). V was trimmed by 2 bases and J by 1 base, leaving 9 bases between them. Germline V gives CDR1 LGHNA, CDR2 YSLEER. This CDR3 region has 14 residues.

The chain is built from TRBV9 and TRBJ2-3, with D possibly matching TRBD2 (6 bases). The CDR3 sequence is 17 residues long. Trimming took 0 bases from V and 3 from J, leaving 17 bases between them. CDR1 and CDR2 from the germline V gene are SGDLS and YYNGEE. The CDR3 DNA reads as TGTGCCAGCAGCGTAGAACCTACGGGAGCGGAGACAGATACGCAGTATTTT. Translated: CASSVEPTGAETDTQYF.